This T cell receptor (beta chain) was identified during a study of T cell responses to AZD1222 COVID-19 vaccine. As regards this clone: As yet, its antigen is unknown.

Germline lookup yields CDR1 GTSNPN and CDR2 SVGIG (reference sequence). The CDR3 consists of 15 residues. The junction had 8 bases not matched to a gene; V was cut back by 2 bases and J by 5 bases. Findings and limits, study-wide: The sample set comprised mostly white British donors with more females, and clonal diversity was possibly underestimated. Epitopes outside B.1.351 and B.1.1.7 mutated regions reportedly drew nearly half of spike TCRs.

Clones were sequenced by immunoSEQ multiplex PCR, and TCRdb holds only the in-frame ones, with some missing. The table includes 75,000 to 100,000 clones, around nine tenths detected once. The starting material was peripheral blood, obtained on day 0 of AZD1222 vaccination. The chain recombines TRBV30 with TRBJ1-4, with 7 bases identical to TRBD1. The receptor comes from an adult in good health. The CDR3: CAWSIYRGSNEKLFF. The DNA for the CDR3 is TGTGCCTGGAGTATCTACAGGGGATCAAATGAAAAACTGTTTTTT.